Following are 32 T cell receptor beta chains from one sample sequenced in a study of control samples from healthy donors and cancer patients. Generated by immunoSEQ multiplex PCR, the TCRdb table keeps only in-frame clones and is missing some. The table lists about 140,000 clones, less than 95% of them singletons. The sample comprised blood. These receptor sequences come from a man between 18 and 35 years old in good health.

The gene calls are TRBV6-4 and TRBJ1-2; perhaps TRBD1 as D (6 bases). With 6 bases removed from V and 8 bases from J, the gap between germline ends came to 19 bases. The CDR3 is 14 residues long. Germline V gene lookup returns CDR1 MRHNA and CDR2 SNTAGT. CDR3 loop: CASSARAGGNGYTF. CDR3 DNA: TGTGCCAGCAGCGCCCGGGCTGGGGGCAACGGCTACACCTTC.

This sequence joins TRBV24-1 and TRBJ1-3; 9 nucleotides line up with TRBD1. The ends lost 3 bases at V and 11 bases at J; junction bases unmatched: 13. Germline CDR1 is KGHDR and CDR2 is SFDVKD. The CDR3 spans 16 residues. CDR3 sequence reads: CATSDPGDREGEAIYF. The CDR3 DNA sequence: TGTGCCACCAGTGATCCCGGGGACAGGGAAGGGGAGGCCATATATTTT.

The chain has TRBV7-2 and TRBJ2-1; D ambiguous. Germline CDR1 and CDR2: SGHTA and FQGNSA. CDR3 size: 13 residues. V was shortened by 1 base and J by 3 bases, with 4 bases between the two germline ends. This CDR3 is CASSLDLYNEQFF. In nucleotides, the CDR3 is TGTGCCAGCAGCTTAGACCTCTACAATGAGCAGTTCTTC.

This sequence joins TRBV12-3 or TRBV12-4 and TRBJ2-1; no definite D call. The CDR3 is 11 amino acids. V was clipped by 5 bases and J by 7 bases, with 6 bases between them. Here the CDR3 reads CASSPGNEQFF. The CDR3 coding sequence is TGTGCCAGCAGTCCCGGGAATGAGCAGTTCTTC.

The chain carries TRBV4-1 and TRBJ1-2; tentatively, D is TRBD1 (5 bases). This CDR3 has 13 residues. V was pared by 1 base and J by 6 bases, with 9 bases between. Germline loops: CDR1 MGHRA, CDR2 YSYEKL. The CDR3 DNA follows: TGCGCCAGCAGCCAAGTAGGAGGGGATGGCTACACCTTC. Protein product: CASSQVGGDGYTF.

This clone was found a few times. The J gene is TRBJ2-4, the V gene TRBV3-1 (or the pseudogene TRBV3-2); TRBD2 aligns across 13 bases. Germline V CDR1 and CDR2: LGHDT, YNNKEL (reference sequence). Unmatched junction bases numbered 11, after V lost 5 bases and J lost 7 bases. The CDR3 runs to 17 residues. The CDR3, as DNA: TGTGCCAGCAGCACCCGGACTAGCGGGGGCCTAGAGAACATTCAGTACTTC. Amino acids: CASSTRTSGGLENIQYF.

The V and J genes are TRBV5-1 and TRBJ2-5; tentative D call: TRBD2 (7 bases). The CDR3 has 15 residues. V was trimmed by 0 bases and J by 1 base, leaving 10 bases between them. In germline, CDR1 is SGHRS, CDR2 YFSETQ. Here the CDR3 DNA reads TGCGCCAGCAGCTTGGCACGGGGGGCCCAAGAGACCCAGTACTTC. Its translation is CASSLARGAQETQYF.

The V gene is TRBV10-3, the J gene TRBJ2-7; D gene uncertain. The germline V gene has CDR1 ENHRY and CDR2 SYGVKD. Trimming took off 8 bases at V and 2 bases at J, with 19 bases between the two ends. The CDR3 loop spans 15 amino acids. The CDR3 DNA reads TGTGCCATCCAACTGTATAACAGAACCACCTACGAGCAGTACTTC. Translating gives CAIQLYNRTTYEQYF.

Only one count was recorded for this clone. This chain links TRBV19 with TRBJ1-1, with a weak D call TRBD1 (6 bases). The CDR3 has 14 amino acids. V was shortened by 7 bases and J by 6 bases, with 18 bases between the two germline ends. Germline V lookup: CDR1 LNHDA, CDR2 SQIVND (reference sequence). The CDR3 nucleotides read TGTGCCAGTAATATCAGGGGTGCGGACGCTGAAGCTTTCTTT. This encodes CASNIRGADAEAFF.

V gene TRBV5-1 combines with J gene TRBJ2-1; D may match TRBD1 or TRBD2 (7 bases each). V gave up 4 bases and J gave up 3 bases, with 26 bases separating them. Germline V gene lookup returns CDR1 SGHRS and CDR2 YFSETQ. The CDR3 extends over 19 amino acids. The CDR3 here is CASSVSGTREGAVYNEQFF. In nucleotides, the CDR3 is TGCGCCAGCAGCGTATCTGGTACCAGGGAGGGGGCCGTCTACAATGAGCAGTTCTTC.

This chain joins TRBV7-3 and TRBJ2-7, with TRBD1 as a possible D gene (6 bases). This CDR3 has 16 amino acids. Germline V gene data show CDR1 as SGHTA and CDR2 as FQGTGA. Trimming left V 1 base short and J 4 bases short, with 17 bases between. The CDR3 sequence: CASSLMTGTPVYEQYF. CDR3 DNA: TGTGCCAGCAGCTTAATGACCGGGACACCGGTTTACGAGCAGTACTTC.

The chain employs TRBV28 and TRBJ2-7, with 11 bases lining up with TRBD1. The germline V gene has CDR1 MDHEN and CDR2 SYDVKM. V shed 5 bases and J 7 bases; nucleotides not matched to a gene: 7. The CDR3 has 14 residues. CDR3 in DNA: TGTGCCAGCAGTCCGCGGACAGGGGGCGAGGAGCAGTACTTC. Amino acids: CASSPRTGGEEQYF.

The chain has TRBV2 and TRBJ2-7, with a tentative D call TRBD2 (5 bases). Trimming took off 6 bases at V and 4 bases at J, with 19 bases between the two ends. This CDR3 has 15 residues. The germline CDR1 and CDR2 sequences are SNHLY and FYNNEI. CDR3 sequence (DNA): TGTGCCAGCAGCGCTACACGGGGATCCCATTACGAGCAGTACTTC. Translation: CASSATRGSHYEQYF.

The chain couples TRBV7-6 to TRBJ1-1, with D possibly matching TRBD1 (6 bases). The germline gives CDR1 SGHVS, CDR2 FNYEAQ. This CDR3 region has 14 residues. Trimming removed 4 bases from V and 5 bases from J, with 14 bases in between. Here the CDR3 reads CASSSGTSLTEAFF. In DNA, the CDR3 is TGTGCCAGCAGCTCCGGGACAAGTTTAACTGAAGCTTTCTTT. Combining the CDR3 with reference TRBV7-6 and TRBJ1-1 gives the whole variable domain GAGVSQSPRYKVTKRGQDVALRCDPISGHVSLYWYRQALGQGPEFLTYFNYEAQQDKSGLPNDRFSAERPEGSISTLTIQRTEQRDSAMYRCASSSGTSLTEAFFGQGTRLTVV.

The V call is TRBV19, the J call TRBJ2-7; D remains ambiguous. Germline V gene sequence: CDR1 LNHDA, CDR2 SQIVND (reference sequence). The V gene lost 3 bases and the J gene lost 1 base, with 16 bases spanning the gap. This CDR3 spans 16 amino acids. In nucleotides, the CDR3 is TGTGCCAGTAGTATCCAGAGTTGGGGATCTTCCTACGAGCAGTACTTC. It codes for CASSIQSWGSSYEQYF. Supplemented by reference TRBV19 and TRBJ2-7, the full variable domain reads DGGITQSPKYLFRKEGQNVTLSCEQNLNHDAMYWYRQDPGQGLRLIYYSQIVNDFQKGDIAEGYSVSREKKESFPLTVTSAQKNPTAFYLCASSIQSWGSSYEQYFGPGTRLTVT.

The chain uses TRBV19 and TRBJ2-3, with 8 bases that match TRBD2. V shed 2 bases, J shed 2 bases, and the junction held 3 bases outside the gene matches. The CDR3 is 15 residues long. Looked up from germline, CDR1 is LNHDA and CDR2 is SQIVND (reference sequence). The CDR3 here is CASSISAGATDTQYF. In DNA form, the CDR3 reads TGTGCCAGTAGTATATCAGCGGGGGCCACAGATACGCAGTATTTT. Together with reference TRBV19 and TRBJ2-3, the CDR3 gives the full variable domain: DGGITQSPKYLFRKEGQNVTLSCEQNLNHDAMYWYRQDPGQGLRLIYYSQIVNDFQKGDIAEGYSVSREKKESFPLTVTSAQKNPTAFYLCASSISAGATDTQYFGPGTRLTVL.

The chain links TRBV6-2 or TRBV6-3 to TRBJ1-6; tentative D call: TRBD1 (6 bases). The CDR3 has 13 residues. V was trimmed by 6 bases and J by 10 bases, leaving 13 bases between them. Germline V lookup: CDR1 MNHEY, CDR2 SVGEGT. CDR3 DNA: TGTGCCAGCAGCCCACAGGGAAAGTCACCCCTCCACTTT. Translated: CASSPQGKSPLHF.

The chain couples TRBV11-2 to TRBJ2-2; perhaps TRBD1 as D (5 bases). The germline V gene encodes CDR1 SGHAT and CDR2 FQNNGV. Trimming pared 3 bases from V and 3 bases from J, leaving 14 bases between. This CDR3 has 16 amino acids. Here the CDR3 reads CASSFRRVADTGELFF. Written as DNA, the CDR3 is TGTGCCAGCAGCTTCCGCAGGGTTGCGGACACCGGGGAGCTGTTTTTT. Full variable domain (missing parts from reference TRBV11-2 and TRBJ2-2): EAGVAQSPRYKIIEKRQSVAFWCNPISGHATLYWYQQILGQGPKLLIQFQNNGVVDDSQLPKDRFSAERLKGVDSTLKIQPAKLEDSAVYLCASSFRRVADTGELFFGEGSRLTVL.

The chain recombines TRBV7-2 with TRBJ2-4; the match to TRBD2 covers 9 bases. Trimming took 4 bases from V and 9 from J; bases not matched to a gene: 7. Germline V gene sequence: CDR1 SGHTA, CDR2 FQGNSA. This CDR3 is 14 amino acids long. The CDR3 here is CASSSSAGGVIQYF. The CDR3 nucleotides are TGTGCCAGCAGCTCCTCAGCGGGGGGTGTCATTCAGTACTTC.

The rearrangement joins TRBV18 to TRBJ2-7; 7 bases align to TRBD1. Unmatched junction bases numbered 1, after V lost 2 bases and J lost 0 bases. The CDR3 runs to 14 residues. The germline CDR1 and CDR2 sequences are KGHSH and LQKENI. CDR3 bases: TGTGCCAGCTCACCAAGGGACAGCTCCTACGAGCAGTACTTC. This translates into CASSPRDSSYEQYF.

A few counts support this clone. The CDR3 bases are TGTGCCAGCAGTTTAGGACTAGCGGGGTCGAGCTCCTACAATGAGCAGTTCTTC. Translation gives CASSLGLAGSSSYNEQFF. This chain links TRBV28 with TRBJ2-1; 12 nucleotides line up with TRBD2. From germline, CDR1 is MDHEN and CDR2 SYDVKM. The CDR3 sequence is 18 residues long. V lost 2 bases, J lost 0 bases, and 5 bases stayed unmatched.

The chain has TRBV4-1 and TRBJ2-7; a possible D gene is TRBD1 (6 bases). The CDR3 loop spans 15 amino acids. Germline CDR1 reads MGHRA; CDR2 reads YSYEKL. The V end was cut by 3 bases, the J end by 0 bases, with 12 bases between. CDR3 nucleotide sequence: TGCGCCAGCAGCCAGGGGACATACAGCTCCTACGAGCAGTACTTC. The encoded protein is CASSQGTYSSYEQYF.

Only one count was recorded for this clone. The V and J genes are TRBV12-3 or TRBV12-4 and TRBJ2-2; D unresolved. The V end was cut by 3 bases, the J end by 4 bases, with 0 bases between. This CDR3 has 11 residues. The CDR3 DNA is TGTGCCAGCAGTTTCACCGGGGAGCTGTTTTTT. It translates to CASSFTGELFF.

The chain recombines TRBV4-3 with TRBJ1-2; D is unresolved. The V and J ends lost 2 bases and 2 bases respectively, with 18 bases between them. CDR1 and CDR2 (germline): LGHNA, YSLEER. This CDR3 has 17 residues. Written as DNA, the CDR3 is TGCGCCAGCAGCCAAACCCGCGCAGGTCGGGAAAACTATGGCTACACCTTC. This encodes CASSQTRAGRENYGYTF.

The V and J genes are TRBV6-2 or TRBV6-3 and TRBJ2-7; D is ambiguous. The V end lost 5 bases, the J end lost 1 base, and 6 bases lay between the germline ends. Germline CDR1 and CDR2: MNHEY and SVGEGT. The CDR3 extends over 12 amino acids. CDR3 sequence: CASSLNSYEQYF. The CDR3 DNA reads TGTGCCAGCAGTCTAAATTCCTACGAGCAGTACTTC.

The gene calls are TRBV6-6 and TRBJ2-7; TRBD1 matches at 7 bases. The junction had 8 bases not matched to a gene; V was cut back by 5 bases and J by 4 bases. CDR1 is MNHNY and CDR2 is SVGAGI in the germline V gene (reference sequence). This CDR3 has 14 amino acids. The CDR3 protein is CASSIDRVSYEQYF. The CDR3 DNA is TGTGCCAGCAGTATAGACAGGGTTAGTTACGAGCAGTACTTC.

The DNA of the CDR3 is TGTGCCAGCAGCATCGGGACCGCCAATGGCTACACCTTC. Translation: CASSIGTANGYTF. V and J are TRBV7-2 and TRBJ1-2; D is possibly TRBD1 (5 bases). V gave up 5 bases and J gave up 6 bases, with 13 bases separating them. CDR1 and CDR2 (germline): SGHTA, FQGNSA. This CDR3 comprises 13 residues.

The V call is TRBV4-3, the J call TRBJ2-3; weak D call: TRBD1 (7 bases). Looked up from germline, CDR1 is LGHNA and CDR2 is YSLEER. The CDR3 is made up of 16 amino acids. V shed 0 bases and J shed 0 bases, with 10 bases lying between them. CDR3 protein: CASSQDRGVSTDTQYF. In DNA, the CDR3 is TGCGCCAGCAGCCAAGACAGGGGGGTTAGCACAGATACGCAGTATTTT.

The rearrangement joins TRBV28 to TRBJ1-1; unclear D gene. The CDR3 has 14 residues. Between the trimmed V and J ends, which lost 10 bases and 6 bases, there was a span of 21 bases. Germline values: CDR1 MDHEN, CDR2 SYDVKM. In DNA form, the CDR3 reads TGTGCCACCCTCGGAGATGTTGGGTGGGCTGAAGCTTTCTTT. Translated: CATLGDVGWAEAFF.

The chain combines TRBV14 with TRBJ2-7, with 9 bases lining up with TRBD1. The germline V gene encodes CDR1 SGHDN and CDR2 FVKESK. V shed 4 bases, J shed 0 bases, and the junction held 4 bases outside the gene matches. The CDR3 spans 15 residues. In DNA, the CDR3 is TGTGCCAGCAGCCCCCCGGGACAGGGCTCCTACGAGCAGTACTTC. Its protein product is CASSPPGQGSYEQYF.

The V call is TRBV6-2 or TRBV6-3, the J call TRBJ2-7; D remains unclear. The V gene's germline CDR1 is MNHEY and CDR2 SVGEGT. With 0 bases removed from V and 2 bases from J, the gap between germline ends came to 8 bases. This CDR3 region has 14 residues. CDR3 nucleotide sequence: TGTGCCAGCAGTTACTCGTTGGTTCCCTACGAGCAGTACTTC. This encodes CASSYSLVPYEQYF.

V usage is TRBV19 and J usage is TRBJ1-3; 9 bases map to TRBD1. This CDR3 contains 15 residues. V shed 6 bases and J 5 bases; nucleotides not matched to a gene: 8. Germline CDR1 and CDR2: LNHDA and SQIVND (reference sequence). The CDR3 bases are TGTGCCAGTAGAACGGACAGGGGAACGAGAAACACCATATATTTT. It specifies CASRTDRGTRNTIYF.